These T cell receptor beta chains were read from a single sample in a study of regulatory T cells in long-lasting Graves disease. MiXCR, applied by TCRdb to the multiplex PCR reads, yields one record per CDR3 protein. The sample comprises approximately 440,000 distinct CDR3 sequences, about 25% of which are singletons, and about 27% rests with the top ten. Source: peripheral blood mononuclear cells (PBMCs), taken when the disease was refractory, from a patient treated with antithyroid drugs. Receptors originate from a female donor with Graves disease. Each CDR3 is given with its conserved first and last residue. The D gene is left open where the match is weak. Clone size appears in some rows only: once, few, many, or a class for an expanded clone.

size: few
D: TRBD1
V: TRBV6-1
J: TRBJ2-7
CDR3: CASSGGTGGNEQYF
DNA: TGTGCCAGCAGTGGAGGGACAGGGGGCAACGAGCAGTACTTC

size: many
D: TRBD2
V: TRBV2
J: TRBJ2-2
CDR3: CASSVTSGPSNTGELFF
DNA: TGTGCCAGCAGTGTGACTAGCGGGCCTTCGAACACCGGGGAGCTGTTTTTT

size: many
D: TRBD1
V: TRBV15
J: TRBJ1-2
CDR3: CATSRGTGGGYGYTF
DNA: TGTGCCACCAGCAGAGGGACAGGGGGCGGCTATGGCTACACCTTC

size: many
D: NA
V: TRBV2
J: TRBJ1-1
CDR3: CASRGDGGVNTEAFF
DNA: TGTGCCAGCAGGGGGGACGGGGGGGTGAACACTGAAGCTTTCTTT

size: many
D: TRBD2
V: TRBV7-2
J: TRBJ2-7
CDR3: CASSLRAGGFYEQYF
DNA: TGTGCCAGCAGCTTAAGGGCGGGAGGGTTCTACGAGCAGTACTTC

size: NA
D: TRBD2
V: TRBV9
J: TRBJ2-6
CDR3: CASRDTDGTSGRSGANVLTF
DNA: TGTGCCAGCAGAGATACTGACGGGACTAGCGGGAGGAGTGGGGCCAACGTCCTGACTTTC

size: few
D: NA
V: TRBV12-3/TRBV12-4
J: TRBJ1-1
CDR3: CASCEGSGTEAFF
DNA: TGTGCCAGCTGCGAGGGGAGCGGAACTGAAGCTTTCTTT

size: few
D: NA
V: TRBV7-2
J: TRBJ2-7
CDR3: CASSLYRPNSYEQYF
DNA: TGTGCCAGCAGCTTATACAGGCCGAACTCCTACGAGCAGTACTTC

size: NA
D: NA
V: TRBV7-9
J: TRBJ2-1
CDR3: CASSRDSSNRYNEQFF
DNA: TGTGCCAGCAGCCGGGACTCCTCAAATCGATACAATGAGCAGTTCTTC

size: few
D: NA
V: TRBV9
J: TRBJ2-2
CDR3: CASSVGGGKPTGELFF
DNA: TGTGCCAGCAGCGTAGGTGGCGGGAAACCCACCGGGGAGCTGTTTTTT

size: many
D: NA
V: TRBV5-5
J: TRBJ2-2
CDR3: CASSLTAHDTGELFF
DNA: TGTGCCAGCAGCTTGACCGCCCATGACACCGGGGAGCTGTTTTTT

size: few
D: NA
V: TRBV7-9
J: TRBJ2-7
CDR3: CASSLSIRDEQYF
DNA: TGTGCCAGCAGCTTATCTATAAGGGACGAGCAGTACTTC

size: NA
D: NA
V: TRBV28
J: TRBJ2-1
CDR3: CASRKGNEQFF
DNA: TGTGCCAGCAGGAAGGGGAATGAGCAGTTCTTC

size: NA
D: TRBD2
V: TRBV6-2/TRBV6-3
J: TRBJ2-1
CDR3: CASSPIRREYNEQFF
DNA: TGTGCCAGCAGCCCCATTAGGCGGGAGTACAATGAGCAGTTCTTC

size: NA
D: TRBD1
V: TRBV9
J: TRBJ2-7
CDR3: CASSVGRGPGEQYF
DNA: TGTGCCAGCAGCGTTGGCAGGGGGCCAGGCGAGCAGTACTTC

size: NA
D: TRBD1
V: TRBV7-8
J: TRBJ1-3
CDR3: CASSLGQAEGNTIYF
DNA: TGTGCCAGCAGCCTCGGACAGGCAGAAGGAAACACCATATATTTT

size: many
D: NA
V: TRBV7-2
J: TRBJ1-4
CDR3: CASSLNGMNEKLFF
DNA: TGTGCCAGCAGCTTAAATGGGATGAATGAAAAACTGTTTTTT

size: NA
D: NA
V: TRBV5-6
J: TRBJ2-3
CDR3: CASSFPLDTQYF
DNA: TGTGCCAGCAGCTTCCCGTTAGATACGCAGTATTTT

size: NA
D: NA
V: TRBV7-9
J: TRBJ1-2
CDR3: CASSGENYGYTF
DNA: TGTGCCAGCTCCGGGGAAAACTATGGCTACACCTTC

size: few
D: NA
V: TRBV13
J: TRBJ2-6
CDR3: CASSHFGGRGSGANVLTF
DNA: TGTGCCAGCAGCCACTTTGGGGGGCGCGGCTCTGGGGCCAACGTCCTGACTTTC

size: many
D: NA
V: TRBV11-3
J: TRBJ2-7
CDR3: CASSFAGADEQYF
DNA: TGTGCCAGCAGCTTTGCGGGGGCCGACGAGCAGTACTTC

size: many
D: NA
V: TRBV5-1
J: TRBJ2-7
CDR3: CAEGGQSYEQYF
DNA: TGCGCTGAAGGTGGGCAGTCCTACGAGCAGTACTTC

size: NA
D: TRBD1
V: TRBV5-1
J: TRBJ2-2
CDR3: CASSLSTGFEWTGELFF
DNA: TGCGCCAGCAGCTTATCGACAGGGTTTGAATGGACCGGGGAGCTGTTTTTT

size: many
D: NA
V: TRBV28
J: TRBJ1-1
CDR3: CASSLSTEAFF
DNA: TGTGCCAGCAGCCTAAGCACTGAAGCTTTCTTT

size: many
D: NA
V: TRBV6-1
J: TRBJ1-2
CDR3: CASSRQGTDYGYTF
DNA: TGTGCCAGCAGTCGGCAGGGGACTGACTATGGCTACACCTTC

size: many
D: NA
V: TRBV6-2/TRBV6-3
J: TRBJ1-4
CDR3: CASSIRRSEKLFF
DNA: TGTGCCAGCAGTATTCGACGGTCTGAAAAACTGTTTTTT

size: many
D: NA
V: TRBV2
J: TRBJ1-1
CDR3: CASSESQGRSAEAFF
DNA: TGTGCCAGCAGTGAATCCCAGGGTCGGAGCGCTGAAGCTTTCTTT

size: NA
D: NA
V: TRBV9
J: TRBJ1-1
CDR3: CASSTHPQGPEAFF
DNA: TGTGCCAGCAGCACCCACCCCCAGGGGCCTGAAGCTTTCTTT

size: NA
D: TRBD2
V: TRBV7-2
J: TRBJ2-5
CDR3: CASSTHLLAGDLETQYF
DNA: TGTGCCAGCAGCACCCACCTCTTAGCGGGAGATTTAGAGACCCAGTACTTC

size: many
D: NA
V: TRBV6-1
J: TRBJ1-5
CDR3: CASSAPAGKTDQPQHF
DNA: TGTGCCAGCAGTGCCCCGGCAGGCAAGACAGATCAGCCCCAGCATTTT

size: NA
D: TRBD1
V: TRBV5-1
J: TRBJ1-6
CDR3: CASSDGQGVAPLHF
DNA: TGCGCCAGCAGCGATGGACAGGGGGTTGCACCCCTCCACTTT

size: NA
D: TRBD1
V: TRBV6-1
J: TRBJ1-1
CDR3: CASRQGENTEAFF
DNA: TGTGCCAGCCGACAGGGAGAGAACACTGAAGCTTTCTTT

size: NA
D: TRBD1
V: TRBV3-1
J: TRBJ1-2
CDR3: CASSLGQGAYYGYTF
DNA: TGTGCCAGCAGCCTCGGACAGGGGGCTTACTATGGCTACACCTTC

size: few
D: NA
V: TRBV11-2
J: TRBJ1-6
CDR3: CASSPATGSSYNSPLHF
DNA: TGTGCCAGCAGCCCGGCGACGGGGAGCTCCTATAATTCACCCCTCCACTTT

size: many
D: NA
V: TRBV12-3/TRBV12-4
J: TRBJ1-1
CDR3: CASTSVGLLNTEAFF
DNA: TGTGCCAGCACCTCCGTCGGACTCTTGAACACTGAAGCTTTCTTT

size: few
D: NA
V: TRBV3-1
J: TRBJ1-3
CDR3: CASSPAYSGNTIYF
DNA: TGTGCCAGCAGTCCAGCGTACTCTGGAAACACCATATATTTT

size: once
D: TRBD1
V: TRBV5-1
J: TRBJ2-5
CDR3: CASSLTGTGQETQYF
DNA: TGCGCCAGCAGCTTGACAGGGACAGGTCAAGAGACCCAGTACTTC

size: NA
D: TRBD2
V: TRBV6-2/TRBV6-3
J: TRBJ2-7
CDR3: CASSYSMGRESYEQYF
DNA: TGTGCCAGCAGTTACTCGATGGGGCGGGAGTCCTACGAGCAGTACTTC

size: few
D: NA
V: TRBV15
J: TRBJ1-2
CDR3: CATSRDLATEKNYGYTF
DNA: TGTGCCACCAGCAGAGATTTGGCGACAGAGAAGAACTATGGCTACACCTTC

size: NA
D: NA
V: TRBV19
J: TRBJ2-1
CDR3: CASRYPGSYNEQFF
DNA: TGTGCCAGTAGATACCCCGGTTCCTACAATGAGCAGTTCTTC

size: many
D: NA
V: TRBV12-3/TRBV12-4
J: TRBJ2-7
CDR3: CASSLKAGTLRSYEQYF
DNA: TGTGCCAGCAGTCTAAAAGCCGGGACTTTACGCTCCTACGAGCAGTACTTC

size: few
D: NA
V: TRBV15
J: TRBJ2-5
CDR3: CATSRAHLWQSPQETQYF
DNA: TGTGCCACCAGCAGAGCCCACCTCTGGCAGAGTCCACAAGAGACCCAGTACTTC